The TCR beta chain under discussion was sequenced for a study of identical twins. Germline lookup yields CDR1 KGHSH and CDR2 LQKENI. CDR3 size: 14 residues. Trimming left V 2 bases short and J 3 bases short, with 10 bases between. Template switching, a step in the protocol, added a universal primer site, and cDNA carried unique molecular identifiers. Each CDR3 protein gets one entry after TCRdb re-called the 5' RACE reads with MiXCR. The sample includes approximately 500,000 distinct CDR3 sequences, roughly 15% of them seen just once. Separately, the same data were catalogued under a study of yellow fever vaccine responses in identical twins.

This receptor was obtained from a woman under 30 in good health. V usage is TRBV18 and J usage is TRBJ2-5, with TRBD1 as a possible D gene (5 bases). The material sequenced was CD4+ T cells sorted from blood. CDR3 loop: CASSPYGAEETQYF. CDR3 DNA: TGTGCCAGCTCACCATATGGGGCCGAAGAGACCCAGTACTTC.